This T cell receptor beta chain is from a study of memory CD4+ T cells and cytomegalovirus serostatus (dated by TCRdb to between 2018 and 2020). With regard to the full study: The cohort comprised about 33 healthy Belgian adults, 9 CMV seropositive and about 25 CMV seronegative. To replicate a published TCR-based CMV serostatus classifier, the study sequenced CD4+ memory TCRbeta repertoires from a Belgian cohort whose cytomegalovirus serostatus was known. Broader findings and caveats from the paper: Among the approximately 160 previously reported CMV-associated TCRbeta sequences, some 62 showed up in the CD4+ memory repertoires, with each one found in between one and five individuals. On the Belgian cohort, the classifier built on the original framework reached a median bootstrapped AUC of around 0.95, with a 95% CI of 0.76-1.00. The results were read as suggesting that the CMV-associated TCR signature is, for the most part, present in the CD4+ memory repertoire. Only CD4+CD45RO+ memory cells were sequenced, unlike the original study, which covered naive and memory CD4+ and CD8+ populations. CMV serostatus prediction reached a median bootstrapped AUC of about 0.95 with the original framework and about 0.91 with a US-trained random forest.

A FACSAria II was used to sort memory CD4+ T cells, defined as single viable CD3+CD4+CD8-CD45RO+ cells. CMV serostatus was determined using a Roche Elecsys assay that detects serum IgG against CMV pp150, pp28, p38 and p52. Following thawing, total CD4+ T cells were enriched through positive selection using CD4 magnetic microbeads. The samples came from a different study that was designed specifically to examine the CD4+ T cell memory repertoire. Peripheral blood mononuclear cells were isolated and cryopreserved according to standard operating procedures, and serum was kept at -80 degrees C. The staining used CD3-PerCP (BW264/56), CD4-APC (RPA-T4), CD45RO-PE (UCHT1) and CD8-Pacific Orange (3B5) antibodies, and Sytox blue was used to exclude non-viable cells. V is clipped by 1 base and J by 5 bases, and the sequence between their germline boundaries is 15 bases long. The CDR3 starts with the cysteine, ends with the phenylalanine, and has 15 residues. The only DNA kept is the CDR3, 45 bases in frame from the first base. In the germline V gene (reference sequence), CDR1 corresponds to SEHNR and CDR2 to FQNEAQ.

This clone was detected a few times. Its antigen target is currently unknown. Base qualities are not recorded, but no much larger clone differs from it by a single base. Genomic DNA was extracted from sorted cells with the Quick-DNA Microprep Kit. TCRbeta DNA was amplified with the immunoSEQ hsTCRbeta kit following the manufacturer's protocol. An Illumina MiSeq instrument was used to sequence the TCRbeta libraries. As for how the authors treated the data: After out-of-frame sequences were removed, 2,204,828 distinct TCRbeta sequences remained, averaging about 67,000 per individual. Each individual was scored using the number of 170 or so previously reported CMV-associated TCRbeta sequences that the individual carried and the total number of productive distinct TCRbeta sequences. A beta-binomial model was reimplemented in Python, and scikit-learn random forests with default parameters were trained on data from the US cohort. On the Belgian cohort, classifier performance was reported as the median AUC, along with percentile confidence intervals, across 10,000 bootstrap iterations. TCRdb stores this immuneACCESS table with in-frame sequences only. Part of the clones is absent; in the studies checked, under half of the shortfall reflects unresolved V genes, and no reason is known for the rest. The D gene and trimming were derived from the DNA, and the V and J assignments and clone size from that table. The sample table records about 52,000 clones; about 80% of these occur just once. Of the sample, under 1.5% is held by the ten largest clones.

This receptor was taken from an adult in good health and CMV-seropositive. The sample was memory CD4+ T cells from blood. Recombination connected TRBV7-9 to TRBJ2-7; no D segment can be confidently identified. In nucleotides, the sequence is TGTGCCAGCAGCTTAGTGAAAGGGTGGCTGGACGAGCAGTACTTC. The translation is CASSLVKGWLDEQYF.